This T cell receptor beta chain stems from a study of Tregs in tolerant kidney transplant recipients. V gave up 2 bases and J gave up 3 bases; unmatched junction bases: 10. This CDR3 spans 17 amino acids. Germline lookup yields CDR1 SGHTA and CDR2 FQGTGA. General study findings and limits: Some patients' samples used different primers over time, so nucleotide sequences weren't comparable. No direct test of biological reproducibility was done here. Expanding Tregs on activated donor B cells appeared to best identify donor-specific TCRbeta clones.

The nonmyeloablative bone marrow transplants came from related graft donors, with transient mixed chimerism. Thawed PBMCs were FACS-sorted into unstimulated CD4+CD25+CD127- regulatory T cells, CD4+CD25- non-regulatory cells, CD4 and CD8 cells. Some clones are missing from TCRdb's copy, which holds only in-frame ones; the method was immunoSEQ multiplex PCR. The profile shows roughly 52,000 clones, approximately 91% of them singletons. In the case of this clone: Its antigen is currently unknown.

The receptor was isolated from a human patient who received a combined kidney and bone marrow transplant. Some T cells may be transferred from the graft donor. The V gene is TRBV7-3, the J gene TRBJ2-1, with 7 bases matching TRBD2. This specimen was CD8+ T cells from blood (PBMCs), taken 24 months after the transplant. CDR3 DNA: TGTGCCAGCAGCTTATACCCCGGGGCTAGCGGCTACAATGAGCAGTTCTTC. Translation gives CASSLYPGASGYNEQFF.